This section outlines one T cell receptor beta chain sequence together with its context. The clone's antigen remains unknown. Base qualities are not provided; no much larger clone lies one nucleotide away. Collaborating institutions collected whole blood in K2EDTA tubes following their own protocols. Collaborator samples were shipped for TCRbeta analysis as frozen whole blood, isolated PBMCs, or DNA extracted from either sample type. The data are from a study of blood T cell repertoires in COVID-19 (dated by TCRdb to the early 2020s). With regard to the full study: Samples covering the acute and convalescent phases of COVID-19 were provided by collaborators in the United States, Italy and Spain. The prospective study material was composed of cDNA or gDNA derived from T cells, B-cell-depleted T cells, or PBMCs. Subjects who had been exposed to COVID-19, were actively infected with it, or had recovered from it provided the deeply sampled blood TCRbeta repertoires that made up the dataset. The repertoires were made available in a free public database intended to serve as a resource for research on the immune response to SARS-CoV-2. Samples came from the ongoing ImmuneRACE study (first 160 participants) plus 1,254 subjects from 6 global collaborators. A de-identified subject ID, COVID-19 status, age in years and sex were almost always included in the sample metadata. Where available, HLA class I and class II types were taken from metadata supplied by the sample provider and were not determined by assay-based typing.

TCRbeta CDR3 regions were amplified from genomic DNA using the immunoSEQ Assay, a bias-controlled multiplex PCR. On the study's bioinformatics: The number of nucleated cells in each sample was estimated from the amplification of reference gene primers within the assay. To quantify the absolute abundance of each unique TCRbeta CDR3 rearrangement, sequence reads were collapsed and filtered. Productive Simpson clonality was computed per sample as the square root of Simpson's diversity index over productive rearrangements. As stored in TCRdb, this immuneACCESS dataset retains in-frame rearrangements with V and J assigned. A fraction of the clones does not appear; measured against another copy, unresolved V genes explain less than half of the discrepancy, and the remainder lacks a known reason. The DNA was the basis for D and trimming; V, J and clone size are from that table. The sample table contains under 150,000 clones; only one count was recorded for around four fifths of them. Jointly, the top ten make up roughly 3% of the sample.

V trim: 3 bases; J trim: 0 bases; unmatched bases: 6. From the cysteine up to the phenylalanine, the CDR3 has a length of 17 residues. CDR3 DNA is the only sequence kept; it has 51 bases, read in frame from the first base. Per the germline V gene, KGHSH is the CDR1 and LQKENI is the CDR2. Study-level results and caveats: How much clinical and demographic metadata was included differed by source and by participant, and the metadata was provided uncurated.

The rearrangement combines TRBV18 with TRBJ2-2, with TRBD1 matching 8 junction bases. Input material: peripheral blood. This clonotype was obtained from a woman in her 40s with active or convalescent COVID-19. The nucleotides are TGTGCCAGCTCACCTCGGACAGGGACAACGAACACCGGGGAGCTGTTTTTT. It translates as CASSPRTGTTNTGELFF.